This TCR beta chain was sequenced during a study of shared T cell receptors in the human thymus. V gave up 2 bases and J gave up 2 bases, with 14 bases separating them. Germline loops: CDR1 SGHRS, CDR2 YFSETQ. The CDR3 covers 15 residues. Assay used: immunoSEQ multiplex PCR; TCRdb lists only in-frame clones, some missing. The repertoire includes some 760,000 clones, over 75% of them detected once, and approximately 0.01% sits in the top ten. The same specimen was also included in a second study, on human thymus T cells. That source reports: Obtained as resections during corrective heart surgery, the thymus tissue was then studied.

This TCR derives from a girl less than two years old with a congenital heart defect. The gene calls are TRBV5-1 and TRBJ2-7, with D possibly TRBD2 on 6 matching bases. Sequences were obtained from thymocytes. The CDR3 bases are TGCGCCAGCAGCTTATATGGCGGGGAAACCTACGAGCAGTACTTC. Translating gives CASSLYGGETYEQYF.